Included here is one T cell receptor beta chain sequence, with context. Its antigen is not identified. Next came a second PCR, run for about 7 to 12 cycles, which used a sample-barcoded 5' primer along with a J-beta primer mix. TCRdb independently ran MiXCR on the 5' RACE reads; one entry per CDR3 protein. This repertoire shows around 1,000,000 distinct CDR3 sequences, around 27% found once; its top ten account for around 0.75%. CDR1 is SGHTA, CDR2 FQGNSA, per germline. The V gene lost 2 bases and the J gene lost 5 bases, with 16 bases spanning the gap. The CDR3 runs to 15 residues. The sample belongs to a study of blood T cells in healthy people across ages. Whole-study results and caveats: With age, beta diversity per million T cells declined roughly linearly, significantly by 30 to 50.

The same sample was also studied in work on T cells of mothers and their children. That paper notes: The study sampled three healthy Caucasian mothers and their six children.

The chain couples TRBV7-2 to TRBJ2-7, with no clear D. This clonotype was sampled from a girl aged 2-10 years in good health. Input material: blood. The chain's CDR3 is CASSLNTLGGDEQYF. The CDR3 nucleotides read TGTGCCAGCAGCTTAAATACGCTCGGCGGAGACGAGCAGTACTTC.